What follows is one TCR beta chain and its context. It was autoimmune disease history or systemic immunosuppression that excluded patients. Method: immunoSEQ multiplex PCR; TCRdb's copy keeps in-frame clones and lacks some. The data contain around 90,000 clones, 91% of them singletons. Trimming left V 1 base short and J 7 bases short, with 13 bases between. The germline CDR1 and CDR2 sequences are GTSNPN and SVGIG (reference sequence). This CDR3 region has 14 residues. The sample comes from a study of OX40 agonist ivuxolimab in advanced cancers. The overall study: In three patients, partial responses were observed, one with hepatocellular carcinoma and two with cutaneous melanoma.

The receptor's source is an adult with an advanced solid tumor such as melanoma, head and neck, liver or kidney cancer. This specimen was CD4+ or CD8+ T cells sorted from blood, taken in a trial of the OX40 agonist ivuxolimab. The chain is built from TRBV30 and TRBJ1-4; D unclear. The CDR3 sequence is CAWSGTQRGEKLFF. CDR3 nucleotide sequence: TGTGCCTGGAGTGGGACCCAACGGGGTGAAAAACTGTTTTTT.